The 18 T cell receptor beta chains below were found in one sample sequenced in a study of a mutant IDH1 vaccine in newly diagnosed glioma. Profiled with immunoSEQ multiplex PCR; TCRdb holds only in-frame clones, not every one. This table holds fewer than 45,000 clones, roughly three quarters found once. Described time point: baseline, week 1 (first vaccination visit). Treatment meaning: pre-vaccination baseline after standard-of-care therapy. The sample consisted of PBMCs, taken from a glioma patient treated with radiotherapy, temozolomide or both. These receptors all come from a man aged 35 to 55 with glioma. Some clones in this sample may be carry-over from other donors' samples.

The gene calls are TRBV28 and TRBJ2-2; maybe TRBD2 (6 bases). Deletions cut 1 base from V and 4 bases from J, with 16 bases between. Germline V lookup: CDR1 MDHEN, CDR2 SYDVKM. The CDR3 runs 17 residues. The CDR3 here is CASSLFVRRGGTGELFF. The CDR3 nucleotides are TGTGCCAGCAGTTTATTCGTGCGGAGGGGAGGCACCGGGGAGCTGTTTTTT.

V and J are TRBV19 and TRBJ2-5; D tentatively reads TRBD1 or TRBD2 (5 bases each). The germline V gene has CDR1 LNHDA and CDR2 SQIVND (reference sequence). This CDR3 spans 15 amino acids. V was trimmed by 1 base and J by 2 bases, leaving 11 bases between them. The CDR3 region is CASSIGGWEQETQYF. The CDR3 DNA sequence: TGTGCCAGTAGTATAGGGGGGTGGGAGCAAGAGACCCAGTACTTC.

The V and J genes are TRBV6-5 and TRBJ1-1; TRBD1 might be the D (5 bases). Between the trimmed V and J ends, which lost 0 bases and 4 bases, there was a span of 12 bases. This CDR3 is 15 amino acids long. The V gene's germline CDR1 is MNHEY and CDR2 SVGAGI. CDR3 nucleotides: TGTGCCAGCAGTTACTCGAGGGGATATGGCACTGAAGCTTTCTTT. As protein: CASSYSRGYGTEAFF.

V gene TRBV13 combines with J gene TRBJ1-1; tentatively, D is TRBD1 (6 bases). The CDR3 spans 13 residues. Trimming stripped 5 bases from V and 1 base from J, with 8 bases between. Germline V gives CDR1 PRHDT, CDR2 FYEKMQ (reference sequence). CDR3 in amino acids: CASSQGWNTEAFF. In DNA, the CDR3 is TGTGCCAGCAGCCAGGGGTGGAACACTGAAGCTTTCTTT.

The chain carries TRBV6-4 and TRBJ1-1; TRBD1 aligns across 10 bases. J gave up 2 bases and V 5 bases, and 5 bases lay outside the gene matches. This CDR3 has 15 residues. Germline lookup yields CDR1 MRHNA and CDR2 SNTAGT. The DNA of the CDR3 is TGTGCCAGCAGTCAAGGGACAGGGGCAAACACTGAAGCTTTCTTT. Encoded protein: CASSQGTGANTEAFF.

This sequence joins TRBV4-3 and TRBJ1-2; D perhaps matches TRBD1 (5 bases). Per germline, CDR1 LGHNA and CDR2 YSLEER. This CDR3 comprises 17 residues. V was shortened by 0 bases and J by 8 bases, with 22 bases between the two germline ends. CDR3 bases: TGCGCCAGCAGCCAAGATGCTCCGTTTGACACAGGAGGCGGCTACACCTTC. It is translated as CASSQDAPFDTGGGYTF.

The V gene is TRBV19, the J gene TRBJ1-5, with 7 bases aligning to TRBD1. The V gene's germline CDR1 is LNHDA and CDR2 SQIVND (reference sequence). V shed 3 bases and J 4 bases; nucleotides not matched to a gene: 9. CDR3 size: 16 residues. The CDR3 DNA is TGTGCCAGTAGTATCTCTGTGACAGGGCGAAATCAGCCCCAGCATTTT. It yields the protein CASSISVTGRNQPQHF.

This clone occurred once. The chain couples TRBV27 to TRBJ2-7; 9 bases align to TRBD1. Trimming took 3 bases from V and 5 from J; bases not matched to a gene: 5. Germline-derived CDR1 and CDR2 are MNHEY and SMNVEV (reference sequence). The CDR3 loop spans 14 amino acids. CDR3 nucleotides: TGTGCCAGCAGTTTCCGACAGGGGGGCCACGAGCAGTACTTC. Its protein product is CASSFRQGGHEQYF.

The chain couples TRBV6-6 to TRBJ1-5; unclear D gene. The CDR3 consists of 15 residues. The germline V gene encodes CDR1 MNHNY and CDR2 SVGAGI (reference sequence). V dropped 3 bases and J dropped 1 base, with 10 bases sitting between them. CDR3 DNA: TGTGCCAGCAGTTATCCGGGAGGGAGCAATCAGCCCCAGCATTTT. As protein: CASSYPGGSNQPQHF.

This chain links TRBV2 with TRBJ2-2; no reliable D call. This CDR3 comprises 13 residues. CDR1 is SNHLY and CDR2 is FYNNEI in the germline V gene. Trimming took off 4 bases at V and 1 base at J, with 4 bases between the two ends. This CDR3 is CASSVGNTGELFF. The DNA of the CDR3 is TGTGCCAGCAGTGTCGGGAACACCGGGGAGCTGTTTTTT.

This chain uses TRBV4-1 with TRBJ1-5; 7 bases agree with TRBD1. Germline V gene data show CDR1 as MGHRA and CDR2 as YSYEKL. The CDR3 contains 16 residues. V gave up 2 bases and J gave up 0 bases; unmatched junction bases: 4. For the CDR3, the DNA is TGCGCCAGCAGCCAACGGGGACAGATTAGCAATCAGCCCCAGCATTTT. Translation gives CASSQRGQISNQPQHF.

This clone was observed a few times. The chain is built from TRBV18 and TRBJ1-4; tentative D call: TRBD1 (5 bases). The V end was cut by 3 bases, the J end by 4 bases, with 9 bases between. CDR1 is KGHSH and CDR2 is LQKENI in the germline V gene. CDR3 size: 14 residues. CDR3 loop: CASSPWDGNEKLFF. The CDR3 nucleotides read TGTGCCAGCTCACCGTGGGACGGTAATGAAAAACTGTTTTTT.

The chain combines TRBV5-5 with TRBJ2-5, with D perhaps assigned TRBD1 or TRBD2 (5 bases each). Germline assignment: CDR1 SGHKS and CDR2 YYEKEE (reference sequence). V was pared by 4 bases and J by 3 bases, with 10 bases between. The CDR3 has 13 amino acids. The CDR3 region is CASSRGPEETQYF. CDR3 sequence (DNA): TGTGCCAGCAGCCGGGGCCCGGAAGAGACCCAGTACTTC.

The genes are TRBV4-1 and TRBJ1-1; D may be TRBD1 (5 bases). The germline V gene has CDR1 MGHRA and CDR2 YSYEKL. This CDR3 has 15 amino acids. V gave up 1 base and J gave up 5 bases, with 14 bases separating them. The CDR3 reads CASSQGIGGETEAFF. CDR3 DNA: TGCGCCAGCAGCCAAGGGATCGGGGGAGAGACTGAAGCTTTCTTT.

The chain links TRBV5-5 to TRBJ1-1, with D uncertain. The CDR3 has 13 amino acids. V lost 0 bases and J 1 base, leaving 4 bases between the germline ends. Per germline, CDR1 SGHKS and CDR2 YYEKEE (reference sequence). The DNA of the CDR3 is TGTGCCAGCAGCTTGGGGACGAACACTGAAGCTTTCTTT. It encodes CASSLGTNTEAFF.

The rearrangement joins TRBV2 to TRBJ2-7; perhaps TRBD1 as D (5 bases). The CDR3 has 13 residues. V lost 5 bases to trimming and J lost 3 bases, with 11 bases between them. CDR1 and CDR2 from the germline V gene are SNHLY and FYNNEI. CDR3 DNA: TGTGCCAGCAGTTTCGACAGAAACTACGAGCAGTACTTC. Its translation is CASSFDRNYEQYF.

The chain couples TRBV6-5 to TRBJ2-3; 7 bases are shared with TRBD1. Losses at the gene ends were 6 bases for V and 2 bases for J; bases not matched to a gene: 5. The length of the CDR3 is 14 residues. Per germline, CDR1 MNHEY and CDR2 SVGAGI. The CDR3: CASRSGQATDTQYF. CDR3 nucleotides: TGTGCCAGCAGATCTGGACAGGCCACAGATACGCAGTATTTT.

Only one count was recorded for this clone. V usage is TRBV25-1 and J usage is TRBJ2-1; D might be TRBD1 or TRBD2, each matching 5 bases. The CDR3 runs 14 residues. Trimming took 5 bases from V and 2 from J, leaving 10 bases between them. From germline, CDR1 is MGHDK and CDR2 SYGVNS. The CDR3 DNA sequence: TGTGCCAGCAGTCGAGGGGCCCCCTACAATGAGCAGTTCTTC. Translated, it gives CASSRGAPYNEQFF.